The 19 T cell receptor beta chains presented below share a single source sample, sequenced in a study of control samples from healthy donors and cancer patients. Libraries were prepared by immunoSEQ multiplex PCR; TCRdb keeps only in-frame clonotypes and omits some of them. The sample consists of approximately 150,000 clones, 91% of them appearing once. The sequencing input was blood. The receptors come from a man younger than 40 in good health.

The J gene is TRBJ1-1, the V gene TRBV5-6; 7 nucleotides agree with TRBD1. The CDR3 is 14 residues long. V lost 6 bases, J lost 11 bases, and 16 bases stayed unmatched. Germline V gene lookup returns CDR1 SGHDT and CDR2 YYEEEE. The CDR3 coding sequence is TGTGCCAGCACCCTTGGAGCGTCTAGGGGGCTGGCTTTCTTT. Its protein product is CASTLGASRGLAFF.

The chain joins TRBV4-1 to TRBJ1-1, with TRBD1 identical over 9 bases. CDR1 and CDR2 from the germline V gene are MGHRA and YSYEKL. The CDR3 extends over 17 amino acids. V lost 4 bases to trimming and J lost 4 bases; unmatched junction nucleotides: 13. The CDR3 spells CASSLNGIQGAATEAFF. CDR3 DNA: TGCGCCAGCAGCCTGAATGGGATACAGGGGGCGGCCACTGAAGCTTTCTTT.

The chain employs TRBV7-2 and TRBJ1-2, with D perhaps matching TRBD1 (5 bases). V gave up 2 bases and J gave up 4 bases, with 14 bases separating them. The CDR3 covers 15 residues. Germline CDR1 SGHTA, CDR2 FQGNSA. The CDR3 nucleotides read TGTGCCAGCAGCTTACTTAGGGGCTCGTCCTATGGCTACACCTTC. Encoded protein: CASSLLRGSSYGYTF.

CDR3 loop: CASSFGDSETEAFF. In nucleotides, the CDR3 is TGTGCCAGCAGTTTCGGGGACAGCGAAACTGAAGCTTTCTTT. The genes are TRBV28 and TRBJ1-1; 7 positions match TRBD1. Germline V lookup: CDR1 MDHEN, CDR2 SYDVKM. CDR3 length equals 14 residues. Trimming cost V 3 bases and J 5 bases; bases outside gene matches: 6.

The V call is TRBV6-1, the J call TRBJ1-5; D perhaps matches TRBD1 (5 bases). CDR1 and CDR2 from the germline V gene are MNHNS and SASEGT. V was shortened by 0 bases and J by 4 bases, with 7 bases between the two germline ends. The length of the CDR3 is 14 residues. The CDR3 sequence: CASSEAGGNQPQHF. CDR3 bases: TGTGCCAGCAGTGAAGCCGGGGGTAATCAGCCCCAGCATTTT.

The genes are TRBV11-2 and TRBJ1-4; D remains ambiguous. V dropped 6 bases and J dropped 5 bases, with 22 bases sitting between them. Germline values: CDR1 SGHAT, CDR2 FQNNGV. The CDR3 spans 17 residues. The CDR3 DNA sequence: TGTGCCAGCAGACTTGCCGGTGGGCTGGCCCTCAATGAAAAACTGTTTTTT. This translates into CASRLAGGLALNEKLFF.

The chain has TRBV4-1 and TRBJ1-1; D gene uncertain. V gave up 4 bases and J gave up 1 base, with 7 bases separating them. The germline V gene encodes CDR1 MGHRA and CDR2 YSYEKL. The CDR3 has 13 residues. CDR3 sequence reads: CASSLRGNTEAFF. Here the CDR3 DNA reads TGCGCCAGCAGCCTCCGGGGGAACACTGAAGCTTTCTTT.

Worth noting for this clone: At one end the junction does not follow the germline gene, possibly because of a read error. The chain uses TRBV9 and TRBJ2-1; 11 nucleotides align to TRBD2. The CDR3 runs to 16 residues. From germline, CDR1 is SGDLS and CDR2 YYNGEE. CDR3 nucleotides: TGTGCCAGCAGCGGAGGTAGCGGGGGGGCCTACGATGAGCAGTTCTTC. Encoded protein: CASSGGSGGAYDEQFF.

The chain combines TRBV28 with TRBJ2-7; 11 bases align to TRBD1. The germline V gene encodes CDR1 MDHEN and CDR2 SYDVKM. The CDR3 extends over 17 amino acids. With 4 bases clipped from V and 6 bases from J, the junction kept 14 bases outside the gene matches. CDR3 sequence reads: CASSSLDRTGGVPEQYF. In DNA form, the CDR3 reads TGTGCCAGCAGTTCCCTGGACCGGACAGGGGGCGTCCCCGAGCAGTACTTC.

The rearrangement joins TRBV5-1 to TRBJ1-4; the match to TRBD1 covers 10 bases. J gave up 7 bases and V 3 bases, and 3 bases lay outside the gene matches. The germline CDR1 and CDR2 sequences are SGHRS and YFSETQ. This CDR3 has 14 residues. Here the CDR3 DNA reads TGCGCCAGCAGCTGGGGGGACAGGGGTGAAAAACTGTTTTTT. Translated: CASSWGDRGEKLFF.

The chain employs TRBV27 and TRBJ2-7, with 7 bases matching TRBD1. This CDR3 has 13 amino acids. CDR1 and CDR2 from the germline V gene are MNHEY and SMNVEV (reference sequence). V trimming: 5 bases; J trimming: 7 bases; junction bases outside the gene matches: 8. The DNA of the CDR3 is TGTGCCAGCAGTATTGAAAGGGGGCGAGAGCAGTACTTC. Translated, it gives CASSIERGREQYF.

J is TRBJ2-3 and V is TRBV6-5, with a weak D call TRBD1 (6 bases). The ends were cut back, 5 bases at V and 2 bases at J, with 11 bases in the middle. The CDR3 is made up of 14 amino acids. CDR1 is MNHEY and CDR2 is SVGAGI in the germline V gene. The CDR3 coding sequence is TGTGCCAGCAGTCACAGGGTCCTCACAGATACGCAGTATTTT. Amino acids: CASSHRVLTDTQYF.

This clone was recorded a few times. CDR3 residues: CASSEFKAGRFSSGGSTDTQYF. In nucleotides, the CDR3 is TGTGCCAGCAGTGAATTTAAGGCAGGGAGGTTCTCTAGCGGGGGCAGCACAGATACGCAGTATTTT. The chain uses TRBV6-1 and TRBJ2-3; TRBD2 aligns across 10 bases. The trim removed 2 bases at V and 0 bases at J, leaving 20 bases unmatched. Germline V gene data show CDR1 as MNHNS and CDR2 as SASEGT. The CDR3 extends over 22 amino acids.

This rearrangement joins TRBV10-3 to TRBJ2-3; D might be TRBD2 (6 bases). Trimming took 3 bases from V and 0 from J, leaving 10 bases between them. The CDR3 totals 15 residues. Germline assignment: CDR1 ENHRY and CDR2 SYGVKD. CDR3 nucleotide sequence: TGTGCCATCAGTGACGGGGGATCTAGCACAGATACGCAGTATTTT. This translates into CAISDGGSSTDTQYF.

The genes are TRBV19 and TRBJ2-4; no clear D. Germline V gene lookup returns CDR1 LNHDA and CDR2 SQIVND (reference sequence). There are 14 residues in the CDR3. V was clipped by 3 bases and J by 8 bases, with 14 bases between them. The CDR3 spells CASSIQQPGDIQYF. Written as DNA, the CDR3 is TGTGCCAGTAGTATCCAACAGCCTGGGGACATTCAGTACTTC.

The chain combines TRBV3-1 (or the pseudogene TRBV3-2) with TRBJ1-2; D not certain. Trimming cost V 1 base and J 3 bases, with 9 bases left between them. The CDR3 consists of 14 residues. Germline V gene data show CDR1 as LGHDT and CDR2 as YNNKEL (reference sequence). CDR3 in DNA: TGTGCCAGCAGCCAAGGAAGTTCTTACTATGGCTACACCTTC. Translation gives CASSQGSSYYGYTF.

Of note for this clone: Other nucleotide sequences in the sample specify the same CDR3. CDR3 region: CASSLVGGSSTDTQYF. For the CDR3, the DNA is TGTGCCAGCAGCTTAGTTGGCGGGTCCTCCACAGATACGCAGTATTTT. V is TRBV7-6 and J is TRBJ2-3; D might be TRBD2 (5 bases). This CDR3 region has 16 residues. Trimming stripped 1 base from V and 2 bases from J, with 13 bases between. CDR1 SGHVS and CDR2 FNYEAQ come from the germline V gene.

CDR3 nucleotides: TGTGCCAGCAGGAGACAGGGGACGGGTAAAGCTTTCTTT. Protein product: CASRRQGTGKAFF. The rearrangement links TRBV6-5 to TRBJ1-1; 8 positions agree with TRBD1. There are 13 residues in the CDR3. J gave up 9 bases and V 6 bases, and 9 bases lay outside the gene matches. The V gene's germline CDR1 is MNHEY and CDR2 SVGAGI.

This clone appeared once. This chain connects TRBV5-1 to TRBJ2-3, with D tentatively TRBD1 or TRBD2 (5 bases each). The CDR3 is 14 residues long. Germline CDR1 SGHRS, CDR2 YFSETQ. The ends were cut back, 4 bases at V and 0 bases at J, with 9 bases in the middle. CDR3 in amino acids: CASSEGPSTDTQYF. Written as DNA, the CDR3 is TGCGCCAGCAGCGAGGGGCCAAGCACAGATACGCAGTATTTT.